Following are 29 T cell receptor beta chains from one sample sequenced in a study of cytomegalovirus exposure and HLA in healthy donors. The PCR was carried out with 60 Vbeta primers and 13 Jbeta primers. Method: immunoSEQ multiplex PCR; TCRdb's copy keeps in-frame clones and lacks some. The table records roughly 200,000 clones, about four fifths of them present only once. Sample: PBMCs. The receptors were sampled from a female donor in good health and CMV-seronegative.

The chain joins TRBV6-1 to TRBJ2-7, with TRBD1 matching 8 bases. Germline-derived CDR1 and CDR2 are MNHNS and SASEGT. Unmatched junction bases numbered 12, after V lost 4 bases and J lost 7 bases. CDR3 length equals 15 residues. CDR3 coding DNA: TGTGCCAGCAGTGCTCATTCGGGACAGGTCCTGGAGCAGTACTTC. Protein sequence: CASSAHSGQVLEQYF.

The rearrangement links TRBV18 to TRBJ1-5; 9 bases are shared with TRBD1. CDR3 length: 17 amino acids. Germline loops: CDR1 KGHSH, CDR2 LQKENI. The V and J ends lost 5 bases and 0 bases, in that order; junction bases with no gene match: 8. CDR3 DNA sequence: TGTGCCAGCTCAACCGGGACAGGGTGGTATAGCAATCAGCCCCAGCATTTT. It yields the protein CASSTGTGWYSNQPQHF.

The V and J genes are TRBV6-1 and TRBJ2-1; 7 bases agree with TRBD2. The germline CDR1 and CDR2 sequences are MNHNS and SASEGT. The CDR3 is 16 residues long. J was trimmed by 5 bases and V by 2 bases; bases with no gene match: 9. The CDR3 here is CASSERRRESDNEQFF. The CDR3 nucleotides read TGTGCCAGCAGTGAACGGCGGCGGGAGTCGGACAATGAGCAGTTCTTC.

This sequence joins TRBV29-1 and TRBJ1-1, with D uncertain. Per germline, CDR1 SQVTM and CDR2 ANQGSEA. V was cut by 0 bases and J by 11 bases, with 13 bases left in between. CDR3 length: 12 residues. The CDR3 region has the DNA TGCAGCGTTGAAGACGGCGGGGTCGTCGCTTTCTTT. This codes for CSVEDGGVVAFF.

This clone was seen only a few times. V gene TRBV7-9 combines with J gene TRBJ2-7, with 10 bases that match TRBD1. Unmatched junction bases numbered 11, after V lost 7 bases and J lost 5 bases. Germline loops: CDR1 SEHNR, CDR2 FQNEAQ (reference sequence). The CDR3 runs to 15 residues. CDR3: CASTDATGTGDEQYF. CDR3 in DNA: TGTGCCAGCACCGACGCAACCGGGACAGGGGACGAGCAGTACTTC.

The chain is built from TRBV5-1 and TRBJ2-3; 8 nucleotides line up with TRBD1. With V trimmed by 0 bases and J by 9 bases, 12 bases remained unmatched. This CDR3 spans 16 amino acids. The germline gives CDR1 SGHRS, CDR2 YFSETQ. CDR3 sequence (DNA): TGCGCCAGCAGCTTGGAAGGGACAGGATATGTAGACACGCAGTATTTT. Protein: CASSLEGTGYVDTQYF.

The CDR3 DNA follows: TGTGCCAGCAAGGCGGGAGTCTACAATGAGCAGTTCTTC. Protein product: CASKAGVYNEQFF. The V gene is TRBV2, the J gene TRBJ2-1, with TRBD2 matching 7 bases. CDR1 and CDR2 (germline): SNHLY, FYNNEI. This CDR3 has 13 residues. Trimming took 7 bases from V and 3 from J; bases not matched to a gene: 3. Together with reference TRBV2 and TRBJ2-1, the CDR3 gives the full variable domain: EPEVTQTPSHQVTQMGQEVILRCVPISNHLYFYWYRQILGQKVEFLVSFYNNEISEKSEIFDDQFSVERPDGSNFTLKIRSTKLEDSAMYFCASKAGVYNEQFFGPGTRLTVL.

This chain links TRBV30 with TRBJ2-5, with D maybe TRBD1 (5 bases). The CDR3 totals 13 residues. The germline V gene encodes CDR1 GTSNPN and CDR2 SVGIG (reference sequence). The V end was cut by 0 bases, the J end by 4 bases, with 9 bases between. The CDR3 DNA reads as TGTGCCTGGAGTGTGAGGACACGAGAGACCCAGTACTTC. Its translation: CAWSVRTRETQYF.

The chain links TRBV7-2 to TRBJ2-1; 8 nucleotides line up with TRBD2. CDR3 length: 17 amino acids. V lost 5 bases to trimming and J lost 5 bases; unmatched junction nucleotides: 14. Per the germline V gene, CDR1 is SGHTA and CDR2 is FQGNSA. DNA of the CDR3: TGTGCCAGCAGCCAAGTTCTCTTGGCGGGAGGTCACAATGAGCAGTTCTTC. It specifies CASSQVLLAGGHNEQFF. Full variable domain (outside the CDR3, taken from reference TRBV7-2 and TRBJ2-1): GAGVSQSPSNKVTEKGKDVELRCDPISGHTALYWYRQSLGQGLEFLIYFQGNSAPDKSGLPSDRFSAERTGGSVSTLTIQRTQQEDSAVYLCASSQVLLAGGHNEQFFGPGTRLTVL.

The table lists this clone with a few counts. The rearrangement uses TRBV9 and TRBJ1-1, with D uncertain. The CDR3 has 14 amino acids. Germline lookup yields CDR1 SGDLS and CDR2 YYNGEE. V dropped 4 bases and J dropped 5 bases, with 15 bases sitting between them. CDR3 sequence (DNA): TGTGCCAGCAGCCCAAGACACGGCCGTACTGAAGCTTTCTTT. Translating gives CASSPRHGRTEAFF. The full variable domain, in which reference TRBV9 and TRBJ1-1 provide the parts outside the CDR3, is DSGVTQTPKHLITATGQRVTLRCSPRSGDLSVYWYQQSLDQGLQFLIQYYNGEERAKGNILERFSAQQFPDLHSELNLSSLELGDSALYFCASSPRHGRTEAFFGQGTRLTVV.

The chain couples TRBV10-3 to TRBJ2-1; D possibly corresponds to TRBD1 (6 bases). V lost 7 bases and J lost 0, with 13 bases in between. CDR3 length: 15 amino acids. Germline CDR1 and CDR2: ENHRY and SYGVKD. Here the CDR3 DNA reads TGTGCCATCAAAGGACAGCCAAGCTCCTACAATGAGCAGTTCTTC. Translation gives CAIKGQPSSYNEQFF.

The chain has TRBV2 and TRBJ2-1; 9 nucleotides align to TRBD2. Germline V gene sequence: CDR1 SNHLY, CDR2 FYNNEI. J was trimmed by 9 bases and V by 6 bases; bases with no gene match: 15. The CDR3 sequence is 16 residues long. CDR3 DNA: TGTGCCAGCAGCCACGTTAGGGCGGGAGGGCCTAGTGAGCAGTTCTTC. Translating it yields CASSHVRAGGPSEQFF.

V gene TRBV5-1 combines with J gene TRBJ2-7; D is uncertain. V was cut by 3 bases and J by 4 bases, with 11 bases left in between. The CDR3 is 13 amino acids. In germline, CDR1 is SGHRS, CDR2 YFSETQ. The CDR3 coding sequence is TGCGCCAGCAGCTCCAACTACCCGTACGAGCAGTACTTC. It yields the protein CASSSNYPYEQYF.

The V gene is TRBV7-3, the J gene TRBJ2-2, with D possibly TRBD1 on 5 matching bases. Germline-derived CDR1 and CDR2 are SGHTA and FQGTGA. V was cut by 2 bases and J by 8 bases, with 12 bases left in between. This CDR3 is 14 amino acids long. The CDR3 region has the DNA TGTGCCAGCAGCTTATTGGGGCAAGGGGGGGAGCTGTTTTTT. This translates into CASSLLGQGGELFF.

The sample holds a few counts of this clone. This chain links TRBV9 with TRBJ2-1, with D possibly TRBD2 on 6 matching bases. Germline CDR1 SGDLS, CDR2 YYNGEE. The V end lost 3 bases, the J end lost 5 bases, and 18 bases lay between the germline ends. The CDR3 is 16 amino acids. The CDR3 protein is CASSAGRSAINNEQFF. The CDR3 nucleotides read TGTGCCAGCAGCGCGGGGAGGTCGGCGATTAACAATGAGCAGTTCTTC.

The rearrangement uses TRBV2 and TRBJ2-7; D not resolved. V lost 5 bases to trimming and J lost 3 bases, with 14 bases between them. From germline, CDR1 is SNHLY and CDR2 FYNNEI. The CDR3 has 14 amino acids. The CDR3 sequence is CASSPQVSDYEQYF. The CDR3 DNA reads as TGTGCCAGCAGTCCTCAGGTGTCGGACTACGAGCAGTACTTC.

This rearrangement joins TRBV5-6 to TRBJ1-5; D might be TRBD1 (5 bases). Trimming removed 4 bases at V and 3 bases at J, with 11 bases between. Per germline, CDR1 SGHDT and CDR2 YYEEEE. This CDR3 has 14 amino acids. The CDR3 DNA reads as TGTGCCAGCAGCCGCCAGGGCCCCAATCAGCCCCAGCATTTT. Translated, it gives CASSRQGPNQPQHF.

The rearrangement joins TRBV5-4 to TRBJ1-1; TRBD1 aligns across 9 bases. The germline CDR1 and CDR2 sequences are SGHNT and YYREEE (reference sequence). The CDR3 extends over 15 amino acids. After removal of 4 bases from V and 4 bases from J, the junction contained 8 bases not matched to a gene. Here the CDR3 DNA reads TGTGCCAGCAGCCCTAGGACAGGGGAGGGCACTGAAGCTTTCTTT. Translated: CASSPRTGEGTEAFF.

The chain uses TRBV29-1 and TRBJ2-3, with D perhaps TRBD1 (5 bases). This CDR3 has 12 residues. With 6 bases removed from V and 3 bases from J, the gap between germline ends came to 10 bases. Germline V gene data show CDR1 as SQVTM and CDR2 as ANQGSEA. The CDR3 loop reads CSVRRQTDTQYF. Here the CDR3 DNA reads TGCAGCGTCCGACGACAGACAGATACGCAGTATTTT.

The chain links TRBV7-2 to TRBJ1-2; D is ambiguous. Trimming pared 5 bases from V and 1 base from J, leaving 8 bases between. The CDR3 length is 13 residues. Germline V gene data show CDR1 as SGHTA and CDR2 as FQGNSA. CDR3 nucleotides: TGTGCCAGCAGCCGACTGATTAACTATGGCTACACCTTC. This sequence encodes CASSRLINYGYTF.

The CDR3 DNA reads as TGTGCCAGCTCCAACCCGGGACAGGCAGGAAAACTGTTTTTT. The encoded protein is CASSNPGQAGKLFF. V gene TRBV6-1 combines with J gene TRBJ1-4; 8 nucleotides line up with TRBD1. Germline V gives CDR1 MNHNS, CDR2 SASEGT. The CDR3 extends over 14 amino acids. V lost 8 bases, J lost 10 bases, and 12 bases stayed unmatched.

This chain uses TRBV7-6 with TRBJ2-1; perhaps TRBD1 as D (5 bases). The CDR3 length is 13 residues. V dropped 5 bases and J dropped 8 bases, with 13 bases sitting between them. From germline, CDR1 is SGHVS and CDR2 FNYEAQ. Here the CDR3 DNA reads TGTGCCAGCAGCCTAATACAGGCTGATGAGCAGTTCTTC. Its translation: CASSLIQADEQFF.

The V gene is TRBV4-2, the J gene TRBJ2-3; D may be TRBD1 (8 bases). V was clipped by 4 bases and J by 5 bases, with 28 bases between them. Germline lookup yields CDR1 LGHNA and CDR2 YNFKEQ. The length of the CDR3 is 19 residues. CDR3: CASSREQGGTGGTRDTQYF. The CDR3 nucleotides read TGTGCCAGCAGCCGGGAACAGGGGGGGACGGGGGGCACCCGAGATACGCAGTATTTT.

J is TRBJ2-7 and V is TRBV7-8, with a weak D call TRBD1 (6 bases). This CDR3 spans 13 amino acids. Germline V gene sequence: CDR1 SGHVS, CDR2 FQNEAQ. Trimming removed 5 bases from V and 2 bases from J, with 10 bases in between. Here the CDR3 DNA reads TGTGCCAGCAGCAGGGGGATCCCCTACGAGCAGTACTTC. Its protein product is CASSRGIPYEQYF.

The chain has TRBV28 and TRBJ2-1, with 7 bases fitting TRBD1. The V gene's germline CDR1 is MDHEN and CDR2 SYDVKM. The CDR3 is 15 amino acids. The ends lost 2 bases at V and 8 bases at J; junction bases unmatched: 9. CDR3 nucleotides: TGTGCCAGCAGTTTACAGGGGGTTGGGGTGTATGAGCAGTTCTTC. This gives the protein CASSLQGVGVYEQFF.

The CDR3 region is CASSPPPGGPQEQFF. CDR3 coding DNA: TGTGCCAGCTCACCACCGCCGGGAGGGCCTCAGGAGCAGTTCTTC. This chain links TRBV18 with TRBJ2-1, with 8 bases that match TRBD2. V trimming: 0 bases; J trimming: 10 bases; junction bases outside the gene matches: 8. CDR1 KGHSH and CDR2 LQKENI come from the germline V gene. The CDR3 runs 15 residues.

This chain joins TRBV6-1 and TRBJ2-5, with 7 bases fitting TRBD2. Germline CDR1 and CDR2: MNHNS and SASEGT. This CDR3 spans 15 amino acids. J gave up 3 bases and V 7 bases, and 11 bases lay outside the gene matches. CDR3 loop: CASIGRDYAEETQYF. The CDR3 DNA is TGTGCCAGCATCGGCCGGGACTACGCTGAAGAGACCCAGTACTTC.

J is TRBJ1-1 and V is TRBV28; TRBD1 matches 7 bases. Germline loops: CDR1 MDHEN, CDR2 SYDVKM. The length of the CDR3 is 14 residues. V dropped 4 bases and J dropped 5; count of bases not matched to a gene: 7. This CDR3 reads CASSSRQGWTEAFF. Here the CDR3 DNA reads TGTGCCAGCAGTTCCCGACAGGGTTGGACTGAAGCTTTCTTT.

This sequence joins TRBV6-5 and TRBJ2-7; possibly TRBD1 for D (6 bases). The CDR3 has 13 residues. Per the germline V gene, CDR1 is MNHEY and CDR2 is SVGAGI. The ends were cut back, 5 bases at V and 3 bases at J, with 11 bases in the middle. This CDR3 reads CASSSARGYEQYF. The CDR3 region has the DNA TGTGCCAGCAGTAGCGCCAGGGGCTACGAGCAGTACTTC.